Presented here are 23 T cell receptor beta chains from one specimen sequenced in a study of technical replicates of blood from several donors. The method was immunoSEQ multiplex PCR; TCRdb's version includes in-frame clones alone and lacks a portion of them. The sample lists 75,000 to 90,000 clones, about 92% occurring once. The sequenced sample consisted of T cells isolated from PBMCs. The receptor source for this set is a human donor in good health.

The chain joins TRBV19 to TRBJ2-1, with D perhaps TRBD2 (5 bases). V shed 4 bases and J shed 10 bases, with 14 bases lying between them. This CDR3 is built from 13 residues. Germline assignment: CDR1 LNHDA and CDR2 SQIVND (reference sequence). The CDR3 spells CASSKGTSGEQFF. The CDR3 bases are TGTGCCAGTAGTAAAGGAACTAGTGGAGAGCAGTTCTTC. Drawing the rest from reference TRBV19 and TRBJ2-1, the complete variable domain is DGGITQSPKYLFRKEGQNVTLSCEQNLNHDAMYWYRQDPGQGLRLIYYSQIVNDFQKGDIAEGYSVSREKKESFPLTVTSAQKNPTAFYLCASSKGTSGEQFFGPGTRLTVL.

This rearrangement joins TRBV7-7 to TRBJ2-5; 8 nucleotides line up with TRBD1. CDR3 length equals 14 residues. Germline V lookup: CDR1 SSHAT, CDR2 FNYEAQ (reference sequence). V lost 5 bases to trimming and J lost 4 bases; unmatched junction nucleotides: 6. The CDR3 nucleotides are TGTGCCAGCAGCATCGGGACAGGTAGAGAGACCCAGTACTTC. It codes for CASSIGTGRETQYF.

The chain is built from TRBV2 and TRBJ1-5; weak D call: TRBD1 (5 bases). The CDR3 has 14 residues. V lost 4 bases, J lost 3 bases, and 10 bases lay in between. The germline V gene has CDR1 SNHLY and CDR2 FYNNEI. CDR3 bases: TGTGCCAGCAGTGGGAACAGGCTCAATCAGCCCCAGCATTTT. Its protein product is CASSGNRLNQPQHF.

The chain couples TRBV6-6 to TRBJ2-2; weak D call: TRBD2 (6 bases). The CDR3 runs 15 residues. Germline CDR1 is MNHNY and CDR2 is SVGAGI (reference sequence). V dropped 6 bases and J dropped 2 bases, with 13 bases sitting between them. CDR3: CASSLSGLNTGELFF. The CDR3 DNA sequence: TGTGCCAGCAGCCTCTCGGGACTCAACACCGGGGAGCTGTTTTTT.

V gene TRBV6-6 combines with J gene TRBJ1-5; D is perhaps TRBD1 (5 bases). CDR1 MNHNY and CDR2 SVGAGI come from the germline V gene (reference sequence). V lost 2 bases and J lost 1, with 12 bases in between. This CDR3 is 16 amino acids long. This chain's CDR3 is CASSYGAPRSNQPQHF. The CDR3, as DNA: TGTGCCAGCAGTTACGGGGCCCCGAGGAGCAATCAGCCCCAGCATTTT.

The chain carries TRBV18 and TRBJ2-2, with 13 nucleotides matching TRBD2. This CDR3 is built from 17 residues. Germline V gene sequence: CDR1 KGHSH, CDR2 LQKENI. V trimming: 3 bases; J trimming: 3 bases; junction bases outside the gene matches: 4. The CDR3 DNA is TGTGCCAGCTCACCTTGGACTAGCGGGAGTCACACCGGGGAGCTGTTTTTT. Translating it yields CASSPWTSGSHTGELFF.

This chain joins TRBV15 and TRBJ1-5; D is possibly TRBD1 (6 bases). This CDR3 region has 15 residues. Germline V gene data show CDR1 as LNHNV and CDR2 as YYDKDF (reference sequence). V was clipped by 4 bases and J by 4 bases, with 14 bases between them. The CDR3 protein is CATSKGDIQNQPQHF. The CDR3 region has the DNA TGTGCCACCAGCAAAGGGGACATTCAAAATCAGCCCCAGCATTTT.

CDR3 in DNA: TGTGCCAGCAGTTACTCAGGGGCAGGGCCTAACAATGAGCAGTTCTTC. Encoded protein: CASSYSGAGPNNEQFF. The V call is TRBV6-5, the J call TRBJ2-1; D is possibly TRBD1 (5 bases). The CDR3 covers 16 residues. Germline V gene sequence: CDR1 MNHEY, CDR2 SVGAGI. V was clipped by 0 bases and J by 5 bases, with 14 bases between them.

This chain links TRBV2 with TRBJ1-6; tentative D call: TRBD1 (5 bases). The V end was cut by 5 bases, the J end by 5 bases, with 13 bases between. The CDR3 sequence is 15 residues long. Germline CDR1 reads SNHLY; CDR2 reads FYNNEI. CDR3 residues: CASSLSFRDNSPLHF. The DNA of the CDR3 is TGTGCCAGCAGTCTCTCGTTCAGGGATAATTCACCCCTCCACTTT. The full variable domain, rest sourced from reference TRBV2 and TRBJ1-6, is EPEVTQTPSHQVTQMGQEVILRCVPISNHLYFYWYRQILGQKVEFLVSFYNNEISEKSEIFDDQFSVERPDGSNFTLKIRSTKLEDSAMYFCASSLSFRDNSPLHFGNGTRLTVT.

The V gene is TRBV19, the J gene TRBJ1-1; no reliable D call. CDR1 LNHDA and CDR2 SQIVND come from the germline V gene (reference sequence). The V and J ends lost 5 bases and 7 bases respectively, with 11 bases between them. This CDR3 spans 12 amino acids. The CDR3 DNA reads TGTGCCAGTAGTTACCAGGACTATGAAGCTTTCTTT. This encodes CASSYQDYEAFF.

The chain employs TRBV7-9 and TRBJ1-1; TRBD1 matches at 7 bases. Trimming took 5 bases from V and 1 from J; bases not matched to a gene: 1. Germline CDR1 is SEHNR and CDR2 is FQNEAQ (reference sequence). CDR3 length equals 13 residues. The CDR3 nucleotides are TGTGCCAGCAGCGAGGGGGCGAACACTGAAGCTTTCTTT. Amino acid sequence: CASSEGANTEAFF.

The chain employs TRBV2 and TRBJ1-3; perhaps TRBD1 as D (6 bases). Germline CDR1 SNHLY, CDR2 FYNNEI. V lost 7 bases and J lost 0, with 10 bases in between. The CDR3 consists of 14 residues. The CDR3 loop is CASITGSSGNTIYF. CDR3 nucleotide sequence: TGTGCCAGCATCACAGGGAGCTCTGGAAACACCATATATTTT. The whole variable domain, filled in from reference TRBV2 and TRBJ1-3, reads EPEVTQTPSHQVTQMGQEVILRCVPISNHLYFYWYRQILGQKVEFLVSFYNNEISEKSEIFDDQFSVERPDGSNFTLKIRSTKLEDSAMYFCASITGSSGNTIYFGEGSWLTVV.

The J gene is TRBJ2-1, the V gene TRBV30, with TRBD2 matching over 10 bases. The CDR3 has 19 residues. Per germline, CDR1 GTSNPN and CDR2 SVGIG (reference sequence). The J segment lost 8 bases and the V segment lost 7 bases, leaving 26 bases of the junction unmatched. The CDR3 DNA follows: TGTGCCTCTGCCCTCGGGTTACTAGCGGGGCGGAATATACTACATGAGCAGTTCTTC. This encodes CASALGLLAGRNILHEQFF. Drawing the rest from reference TRBV30 and TRBJ2-1, the complete variable domain is SQTIHQWPATLVQPVGSPLSLECTVEGTSNPNLYWYRQAAGRGLQLLFYSVGIGQISSEVPQNLSASRPQDRQFILSSKKLLLSDSGFYLCASALGLLAGRNILHEQFFGPGTRLTVL.

The rearrangement joins TRBV6-9 to TRBJ2-7; possibly TRBD1 for D (5 bases). Looked up from germline, CDR1 is MNHGY and CDR2 is SVAAGI. V shed 2 bases and J shed 4 bases, with 21 bases lying between them. The CDR3 spans 17 residues. The CDR3 nucleotides read TGTGCCAGCAGTTATGTTCTTTTTCCAGGGCCCAATTACGAGCAGTACTTC. Translating it yields CASSYVLFPGPNYEQYF.

The chain couples TRBV7-2 to TRBJ2-1; possibly TRBD2 for D (5 bases). The V gene's germline CDR1 is SGHTA and CDR2 FQGNSA. The V end was cut by 5 bases, the J end by 1 base, with 9 bases between. This CDR3 is 14 amino acids long. DNA for the CDR3: TGTGCCAGCAGCCCGCGGGCGTCCTACAATGAGCAGTTCTTC. Protein sequence: CASSPRASYNEQFF.

The CDR3 nucleotides are TGTGCCAGCAGCCCCCCGTCCAGGAACACCATATATTTT. This gives the protein CASSPPSRNTIYF. The chain carries TRBV7-9 and TRBJ1-3; D remains unclear. Germline assignment: CDR1 SEHNR and CDR2 FQNEAQ (reference sequence). This CDR3 comprises 13 residues. Deletions cut 5 bases from V and 7 bases from J, with 12 bases between.

V is TRBV7-9 and J is TRBJ2-1, with D perhaps matching TRBD2 (7 bases). The V and J ends lost 10 bases and 7 bases respectively, with 23 bases between them. Germline V gene lookup returns CDR1 SEHNR and CDR2 FQNEAQ (reference sequence). The CDR3 sequence is 15 residues long. The CDR3 sequence: CAIQGGGGQVNEQFF. CDR3 bases: TGTGCCATCCAGGGAGGGGGAGGGCAGGTGAATGAGCAGTTCTTC. The full variable domain, completed using reference TRBV7-9 and TRBJ2-1, is DTGVSQNPRHKITKRGQNVTFRCDPISEHNRLYWYRQTLGQGPEFLTYFQNEAQLEKSRLLSDRFSAERPKGSFSTLEIQRTEQGDSAMYLCAIQGGGGQVNEQFFGPGTRLTVL.

V is TRBV10-1 and J is TRBJ2-1; D perhaps matches TRBD1 (5 bases). This CDR3 has 14 residues. Germline V gene sequence: CDR1 WNHNN, CDR2 SYGVQD (reference sequence). Trimming took 6 bases from V and 3 from J, leaving 12 bases between them. The CDR3 is CASSKSDSYNEQFF. DNA of the CDR3: TGCGCCAGCAGCAAGAGTGACAGCTACAATGAGCAGTTCTTC.

The V gene is TRBV6-6, the J gene TRBJ2-7; TRBD1 matches at 10 bases. This CDR3 comprises 16 residues. Losses at the gene ends were 0 bases for V and 5 bases for J; bases not matched to a gene: 7. Germline V gene data show CDR1 as MNHNY and CDR2 as SVGAGI (reference sequence). The CDR3 nucleotides read TGTGCCAGCAGTTACTCTACGGGACAGGGGATGGACGAGCAGTACTTC. Translating it yields CASSYSTGQGMDEQYF.

This chain uses TRBV5-4 with TRBJ2-7, with a possible D match to TRBD1 (5 bases). Per the germline V gene, CDR1 is SGHNT and CDR2 is YYREEE (reference sequence). This CDR3 is built from 16 residues. The V end lost 2 bases, the J end lost 0 bases, and 15 bases lay between the germline ends. CDR3 nucleotides: TGTGCCAGCAGCTTTGGGGCACCCATAGGCTCCTACGAGCAGTACTTC. As protein: CASSFGAPIGSYEQYF.

V usage is TRBV6-5 and J usage is TRBJ2-7, with 7 bases that match TRBD1. Germline loops: CDR1 MNHEY, CDR2 SVGAGI. V lost 6 bases to trimming and J lost 2 bases; unmatched junction nucleotides: 10. This CDR3 has 15 amino acids. The CDR3, as DNA: TGTGCCAGCAGGAACCCTACAGGGGCTACCTACGAGCAGTACTTC. Protein product: CASRNPTGATYEQYF.

V gene TRBV15 combines with J gene TRBJ1-5; D remains ambiguous. Germline V gene lookup returns CDR1 LNHNV and CDR2 YYDKDF (reference sequence). This CDR3 is 14 amino acids long. Trimming took 0 bases from V and 5 from J, leaving 8 bases between them. DNA of the CDR3: TGTGCCACCAGCAGAGATAGAAACCATCAGCCCCAGCATTTT. It translates to CATSRDRNHQPQHF.

V is TRBV29-1 and J is TRBJ2-6, with TRBD1 matching 11 bases. The CDR3 extends over 15 amino acids. J was trimmed by 2 bases and V by 5 bases; bases with no gene match: 2. Looked up from germline, CDR1 is SQVTM and CDR2 is ANQGSEA. CDR3 nucleotide sequence: TGCAGCGTTTGGACAGGGGGCGCTGGGGCCAACGTCCTGACTTTC. It specifies CSVWTGGAGANVLTF.